This is a list of T cell receptor beta chains from one sample in a study of T cells in Graves' hyperthyroidism and ophthalmopathy. One entry per CDR3 protein, called by TCRdb with MiXCR from the multiplex PCR reads. Of about 350,000 distinct CDR3 sequences in the sample, around a sixth were seen once. The sequenced sample consisted of blood. The origin of the receptors is a woman between 40 and 50 years old with Graves' ophthalmopathy. CDR3s include the opening cysteine and the closing phenylalanine or tryptophan. A D gene is named only where the DNA matches it firmly. Clone size, where shown, is once, few, many, or a class for clones that have expanded.

many	TRBD1	TRBV12-3/TRBV12-4	TRBJ1-5	TGTGCCAGCGGACAGGGTAGCAATCAGCCCCAGCATTTT	CASGQGSNQPQHF
many	TRBD1	TRBV28	TRBJ2-7	TGTGCCAGCAGTTTCATCCGGACAGGGGGCAACGAGCAGTACTTC	CASSFIRTGGNEQYF
many	NA	TRBV6-5	TRBJ1-2	TGTGCCAGCAGTTACGGGCAGGGAGATGGCTACACCTTC	CASSYGQGDGYTF
many	NA	TRBV28	TRBJ1-1	TGTGCCAACCAACAGAACACTGAAGCTTTCTTT	CANQQNTEAFF
NA	NA	TRBV12-3/TRBV12-4	TRBJ1-2	TGTGCCATCCTTGGGGGCGGTAACTATGGCTACACCTTC	CAILGGGNYGYTF
many	NA	TRBV2	TRBJ1-5	TGTGCCAGCAGTGAAATACAGGGTTCCCAGCCCCAGCATTTT	CASSEIQGSQPQHF
NA	NA	TRBV6-1	TRBJ1-1	TGTGCCACCAGTGAGTTCTCAGGGGCTGAAGCTTTCTTT	CATSEFSGAEAFF
NA	TRBD2	TRBV6-1	TRBJ2-7	TGTGCCAGCATCCGATCTGCGGGAGGGAGATACGAGCAGTACTTC	CASIRSAGGRYEQYF
many	NA	TRBV2	TRBJ1-1	TGTGCCAGCAGTCCTACCCGGACAGCGAACACTGAAGCTTTCTTT	CASSPTRTANTEAFF
many	NA	TRBV5-1	TRBJ2-7	TGCGCCGGCAGCTTGCAGGGCGGGACAGCATCCTACGAGCAGTACTTC	CAGSLQGGTASYEQYF
many	NA	TRBV11-1	TRBJ2-7	TGTGCCAGCAGCCCAACACAGTGGGGGCTAGGCGCCTACGAGCAGTACTTC	CASSPTQWGLGAYEQYF
many	NA	TRBV2	TRBJ2-5	TGTGCCAGCAGTGAAACACGGGAGACCCAGTACTTC	CASSETRETQYF
many	NA	TRBV6-5	TRBJ2-7	TGTGCCAGCAGTTACCCAGGGTCACATGAGCAGTACTTC	CASSYPGSHEQYF
NA	TRBD1	TRBV7-9	TRBJ1-1	TGTGCCAGCAGCCAAGGGGGCGCATGGTCTGAAGCTTTCTTT	CASSQGGAWSEAFF
many	NA	TRBV28	TRBJ1-1	TGTGCCAGCAGGATGAACACTGAAGCTTTCTTT	CASRMNTEAFF
many	NA	TRBV12-3/TRBV12-4	TRBJ1-2	TGTGCCAGCAGTTTTATGCAGGACTATGGCTACACCTTC	CASSFMQDYGYTF
many	TRBD2	TRBV11-2	TRBJ2-3	TGTGCCAGCAGCTCGACTAGCGGGAGTTCCACAGATACGCAGTATTTT	CASSSTSGSSTDTQYF
NA	NA	TRBV6-5	TRBJ2-7	TGTGCCAGCAGTTATCGGGACGGTGGCTACGAGCAGTACTTC	CASSYRDGGYEQYF
many	NA	TRBV6-5	TRBJ1-5	TGTGCCAGCAGTTACTCTCAAATCCCCCACAGTGATCAGCCCCAGCATTTT	CASSYSQIPHSDQPQHF
many	NA	TRBV19	TRBJ1-1	TGTGCCAGTAGTATCGACACTGGAGGGTTGGGTGGTGAAGCTTTCTTT	CASSIDTGGLGGEAFF
many	NA	TRBV5-1	TRBJ2-5	TGCGCCAGCAGCTCTACAGGGCTGGAGACCCAGTACTTC	CASSSTGLETQYF
many	NA	TRBV13	TRBJ2-2	TGTGCCAGCAGCTTAGGGAGAGAGAACACCGGGGAGCTGTTTTTT	CASSLGRENTGELFF
many	NA	TRBV30	TRBJ2-1	TGTGCCTGGAGCGGAGTAAAGGGAGTACGGAATGAGCAGTTCTTC	CAWSGVKGVRNEQFF
NA	TRBD2	TRBV7-3	TRBJ2-7	TGTGCCAGCAGTTTAATGATTGGTGGGACTAGCGGGGCCGCCTACGAGCAGTACTTC	CASSLMIGGTSGAAYEQYF
many	NA	TRBV12-3/TRBV12-4	TRBJ2-7	TGTGCCAGCGGGGCAACGGGAGCCCCCTCGGAGCAGTACTTC	CASGATGAPSEQYF
few	NA	TRBV7-8	TRBJ2-7	TGTGCCAGCAGCTTAGATACACTATACGAGCAGTACTTC	CASSLDTLYEQYF
many	NA	TRBV3-1	TRBJ1-2	TGTGCCAGCAGCCAAGCGGGGGGCAGGGGCTACACCTTC	CASSQAGGRGYTF
many	TRBD2	TRBV12-3/TRBV12-4	TRBJ2-2	TGTGCCAGCAGGCCACTAGCGGGGACTAACACCGGGGAGCTGTTTTTT	CASRPLAGTNTGELFF
NA	TRBD1	TRBV19	TRBJ1-2	TGTGCCAGTAGTATCCGTGGGACAGCTTTATATGGCTACACCTTC	CASSIRGTALYGYTF
many	NA	TRBV20-1	TRBJ1-5	TGCAGTGCTAGGCGCAGGGGTCAGCCCCAGCATTTT	CSARRRGQPQHF
many	NA	TRBV30	TRBJ2-7	TGTGCCTGCCAGGGGGGGTTCCAGGGGGCTCTAGTGCAGTACTTC	CACQGGFQGALVQYF
NA	NA	TRBV6-1	TRBJ2-7	TGTGCCAGCAGTGCCTCTACAGACTACTACGAGCAGTACTTC	CASSASTDYYEQYF
NA	TRBD1	TRBV6-2/TRBV6-3	TRBJ1-2	TGTGCCAGCAACCCCCTGATTAAAATTGACAGGGTATCTTATGGCTACACCTTC	CASNPLIKIDRVSYGYTF
many	TRBD2	TRBV7-2	TRBJ2-1	TGTGCCAGCAGCTTAGGGCTAGCGGTTTCCTACAATGAGCAGTTCTTC	CASSLGLAVSYNEQFF
many	TRBD1	TRBV19	TRBJ2-7	TGTGCCAGTACCCGACAAGGGGGCGACTACGAGCAGTACTTC	CASTRQGGDYEQYF
many	TRBD1	TRBV6-5	TRBJ1-2	TGTGCCAGCAGACCACAGGGGGCTCTACGAAACTATGGCTACACCTTC	CASRPQGALRNYGYTF
NA	NA	TRBV6-1	TRBJ2-3	TGTGCCAGCAGGAGGACTGGAGGCACAGATACGCAGTATTTT	CASRRTGGTDTQYF
NA	NA	TRBV6-1	TRBJ1-6	TGTGCCAGCTTTGGATTCTATAATTCACCCCTCCACTTT	CASFGFYNSPLHF
many	NA	TRBV20-1	TRBJ2-5	TGCAGTGCTAGAGATCGCAGGGTCGGGGAGACCCAGTACTTC	CSARDRRVGETQYF
NA	TRBD1	TRBV6-1	TRBJ1-1	TGTGCCAGCACCCCGGACAGGGCGCGCACTGAAGCTTTCTTT	CASTPDRARTEAFF
many	TRBD1	TRBV28	TRBJ2-7	TGTGCCAGCAGTCCCTTGACAGGGGGGGGGACCTACGAGCAGTACTTC	CASSPLTGGGTYEQYF
many	NA	TRBV6-5	TRBJ1-1	TGTGCCAGCAGTTACTCGGAGGGCCTCGAAGCTTTCTTT	CASSYSEGLEAFF
many	NA	TRBV12-3/TRBV12-4	TRBJ1-1	TGTGCCAGCAGAATACAGGTTGAAGCTTTCTTT	CASRIQVEAFF
few	NA	TRBV20-1	TRBJ1-2	TGCAGTGCTACATCGGACTATGGCTACACCTTC	CSATSDYGYTF
many	TRBD1	TRBV5-1	TRBJ1-1	TGCGCCAGCAGCTTACAGGGGGCGGTGAATGGGAACACTGAAGCTTTCTTT	CASSLQGAVNGNTEAFF
many	TRBD1	TRBV27	TRBJ1-2	TGTGCCAGCAGTCGCCAGACAGGGTTTGGCTACACCTTC	CASSRQTGFGYTF
many	TRBD1	TRBV6-5	TRBJ1-6	TGTGCCAGCAGTTACTCGGGACAGGGAAATTCACCCCTCCACTTT	CASSYSGQGNSPLHF
many	NA	TRBV28	TRBJ1-1	TGTGCCAGCCGCAGAACCTGGGAAGCTTTCTTT	CASRRTWEAFF
many	TRBD1	TRBV28	TRBJ1-2	TGTGCCAGCGTACAAGGTGGGACAGGCTATGGCTACACCTTC	CASVQGGTGYGYTF
NA	NA	TRBV18	TRBJ2-6	TGTGCCAGCTCACGCCTTACCAGCCGGGAGCGGATCTCTGGGGCCAACGTCCTGACTTTC	CASSRLTSRERISGANVLTF
many	TRBD2	TRBV6-2/TRBV6-3	TRBJ2-2	TGTGCCAGCAGGCCAACTAGCGGGAGGCGTACCGGGGAGCTGTTTTTT	CASRPTSGRRTGELFF
many	NA	TRBV28	TRBJ2-7	TGTGCCAGCAGGCTGACAGTCCTACACTCCTACGAGCAGTACTTC	CASRLTVLHSYEQYF
many	TRBD1	TRBV19	TRBJ1-1	TGTGCCAGTAGTGGTCGGACAGGGAGCACTGAAGCTTTCTTT	CASSGRTGSTEAFF
NA	NA	TRBV7-2	TRBJ2-4	TGTGCCAGCAGCTTAGCTCGGACAGTCAAAAACATTCAGTACTTC	CASSLARTVKNIQYF